A selection of T cell receptor beta chains follows, all from one sample in a study of CD8 T cells in Susac syndrome. TCRdb independently ran MiXCR on the immunoSEQ multiplex PCR reads; one entry per CDR3 protein. Of about 300,000 distinct CDR3 sequences listed, 65% to 90% are singletons. The sequencing input was CD8+ T cells from PBMCs. The receptor set was obtained from a human donor with multiple sclerosis. The CDR3 runs from the conserved cysteine through the conserved F or W. The D gene is left open where the match is weak. Size values are once, few and many counts, or a class for expanded clones, and some rows have none.

abundance	v_gene	d_gene	j_gene	CDR3aa	CDR3nt
few	TRBV10-2	TRBD1	TRBJ2-7	CASRKPTQTGTGAEQYF	TGCGCCAGCCGTAAACCAACACAGACCGGGACAGGGGCCGAGCAGTACTTC
-	TRBV5-6	-	TRBJ1-5	CASSLGDRIQPQHF	TGTGCCAGCAGCTTGGGCGACAGGATCCAGCCCCAGCATTTT
-	TRBV6-5	-	TRBJ2-1	CASSYSITVREQFF	TGTGCCAGCAGTTACTCCATAACAGTCAGAGAGCAGTTCTTC
-	TRBV6-2/TRBV6-3	TRBD1	TRBJ2-7	CASSVRDRSTYEQYF	TGTGCCAGCAGTGTCCGGGACAGGAGCACCTACGAGCAGTACTTC
-	TRBV4-1	TRBD2	TRBJ2-3	CASSQVSGRAADTQYF	TGCGCCAGCAGCCAAGTCAGCGGGAGGGCCGCAGATACGCAGTATTTT
-	TRBV5-5	-	TRBJ2-7	CASSLGFTQPRYEQYF	TGTGCCAGCAGCTTGGGTTTCACCCAACCGAGATATGAGCAGTACTTC
few	TRBV27	-	TRBJ2-2	CASSLAGTGELFF	TGTGCCAGCAGTTTAGCAGGGACCGGGGAGCTGTTTTTT
-	TRBV29-1	-	TRBJ2-5	CSVEGGSGLQETQYF	TGCAGCGTTGAAGGAGGGAGCGGTCTCCAAGAGACCCAGTACTTC
-	TRBV7-2	-	TRBJ2-1	CASSWSDLSSYNEQFF	TGTGCCAGCAGCTGGTCAGATCTTAGCTCCTACAATGAGCAGTTCTTC
-	TRBV27	-	TRBJ2-2	CASSLGAGFTGELFF	TGTGCCAGCAGTTTGGGGGCCGGTTTCACCGGGGAGCTGTTTTTT
-	TRBV28	-	TRBJ2-7	CASSLTGLSYEQYF	TGTGCCAGCAGTTTAACCGGTTTATCCTACGAGCAGTACTTC
few	TRBV6-2/TRBV6-3	-	TRBJ2-7	CASSSTSYEQYF	TGTGCCAGCAGTTCGACCTCCTACGAGCAGTACTTC
-	TRBV12-3/TRBV12-4	-	TRBJ2-2	CATRDGTNTGELFF	TGTGCCACTAGGGACGGCACGAACACCGGGGAGCTGTTTTTT
-	TRBV12-3/TRBV12-4	TRBD1	TRBJ1-2	CASSLGLGLGTGVYGYTF	TGTGCCAGCAGTTTGGGGCTGGGACTTGGGACAGGGGTCTATGGCTACACCTTC
once	TRBV3-1	-	TRBJ2-2	CASSQLDGWDTGELFF	TGTGCCAGCAGCCAGCTTGACGGATGGGACACCGGGGAGCTGTTTTTT
-	TRBV30	-	TRBJ1-5	CAWSGGENQPQHF	TGTGCCTGGAGCGGCGGAGAGAATCAGCCCCAGCATTTT
-	TRBV27	-	TRBJ1-5	CASSSDTSNQPQHF	TGTGCCAGCAGTTCCGACACTAGCAATCAGCCCCAGCATTTT
-	TRBV6-2/TRBV6-3	-	TRBJ2-7	CASSYPQGLSYEQYF	TGTGCCAGCAGTTACCCCCAGGGCCTCTCCTACGAGCAGTACTTC
-	TRBV9	-	TRBJ2-3	CASSVAGEADTQYF	TGTGCCAGCAGCGTAGCGGGAGAAGCAGATACGCAGTATTTT
-	TRBV30	TRBD1	TRBJ1-2	CAWARGTYGYTF	TGTGCCTGGGCCAGGGGGACTTATGGCTACACCTTC
-	TRBV5-1	TRBD2	TRBJ2-1	CASSLELAGGASYNEQFF	TGCGCCAGCAGCTTGGAACTAGCGGGAGGGGCCTCCTACAATGAGCAGTTCTTC
once	TRBV5-1	TRBD2	TRBJ2-3	CASSLRTSGTSADTQYF	TGCGCCAGCAGCTTGAGGACTAGCGGGACATCCGCAGATACGCAGTATTTT
-	TRBV4-3	-	TRBJ1-2	CASSQERAVGETYGYTF	TGCGCCAGCAGCCAAGAACGGGCCGTTGGGGAGACCTATGGCTACACCTTC
-	TRBV6-2/TRBV6-3	-	TRBJ1-4	CASSYSSAGDEKLFF	TGTGCCAGCAGTTACTCGTCTGCAGGGGATGAAAAACTGTTTTTT
-	TRBV25-1	-	TRBJ1-5	CASSETETHGQPQHF	TGTGCCAGCAGTGAAACCGAGACCCATGGGCAGCCCCAGCATTTT
-	TRBV5-1	-	TRBJ2-7	CASSFDQGISYEQYF	TGCGCCAGCAGCTTTGATCAGGGGATCTCCTACGAGCAGTACTTC
once	TRBV20-1	TRBD2	TRBJ2-1	CSARGGLAGSNEQFF	TGCAGTGCTAGAGGGGGACTAGCGGGGTCGAATGAGCAGTTCTTC
once	TRBV3-1	TRBD1	TRBJ1-2	CASSPGQGFYGYTF	TGTGCCAGCAGTCCGGGACAGGGCTTCTATGGCTACACCTTC
-	TRBV27	-	TRBJ2-2	CASSKEATESGELFF	TGTGCCAGCAGCAAGGAGGCCACGGAGTCCGGGGAGCTGTTTTTT
-	TRBV29-1	TRBD1	TRBJ2-7	CSVGGLLGQERYEQYF	TGCAGCGTTGGTGGATTACTTGGACAGGAGCGGTACGAGCAGTACTTC
-	TRBV20-1	TRBD1	TRBJ2-3	CSARIEGAFTDTQYF	TGCAGTGCTAGAATCGAGGGGGCATTCACAGATACGCAGTATTTT
-	TRBV27	TRBD1	TRBJ1-5	CASSLGQGVQPQHF	TGTGCCAGTAGTCTCGGACAGGGTGTTCAGCCCCAGCATTTT
once	TRBV19	-	TRBJ2-1	CASSIPPGPAYNEQFF	TGTGCCAGTAGTATACCCCCAGGTCCGGCCTACAATGAGCAGTTCTTC
-	TRBV4-3	-	TRBJ1-4	CASSPDRWNEKLFF	TGCGCCAGCAGCCCGGACAGATGGAATGAAAAACTGTTTTTT
once	TRBV7-9	TRBD2	TRBJ2-7	CASSLSGTSSDEQYF	TGTGCCAGCAGCTTATCCGGGACTAGTAGCGACGAGCAGTACTTC
-	TRBV7-9	-	TRBJ2-7	CASSLVPWGRVHEQYF	TGTGCCAGCAGCTTAGTCCCCTGGGGCAGGGTCCACGAGCAGTACTTC
-	TRBV7-9	-	TRBJ2-7	CASSTLQKRDGTYEQYF	TGTGCCAGCAGCACCCTCCAGAAACGGGACGGGACCTACGAGCAGTACTTC
few	TRBV7-9	-	TRBJ1-1	CASRLGNTEAFF	TGTGCCAGCAGGTTGGGGAACACTGAAGCTTTCTTT
-	TRBV7-9	TRBD1	TRBJ2-7	CASSSPGSDRLYEQYF	TGTGCCAGCAGCTCCCCAGGATCGGACAGGCTGTACGAGCAGTACTTC
-	TRBV6-2/TRBV6-3	-	TRBJ2-1	CASTLSEDYLYYNEQFF	TGTGCCAGCACTCTATCCGAGGACTACCTATACTACAATGAGCAGTTCTTC
-	TRBV29-1	-	TRBJ1-2	CSARDTANYGYTF	TGCAGCGCCCGGGACACAGCTAACTATGGCTACACCTTC
-	TRBV3-1	-	TRBJ1-1	CASSQDFGDMNTEAFF	TGTGCCAGCAGCCAAGATTTTGGAGATATGAACACTGAAGCTTTCTTT
-	TRBV5-6	TRBD2	TRBJ2-3	CASSLLAGGGDTQYF	TGTGCCAGCAGCTTGCTAGCGGGAGGGGGCGATACGCAGTATTTT
-	TRBV6-5	-	TRBJ1-5	CASTPWGTSNQPQHF	TGTGCCAGCACTCCCTGGGGGACATCTAATCAGCCCCAGCATTTT
-	TRBV4-1	-	TRBJ1-3	CASSQGDGTGNTIYF	TGCGCCAGCAGCCAAGGCGATGGGACAGGAAACACCATATATTTT
-	TRBV6-5	-	TRBJ1-2	CASSYGGGPFGYGYTF	TGTGCCAGCAGTTACGGGGGCGGGCCCTTTGGGTATGGCTACACCTTC